These 23 T cell receptor beta chains share one sample of origin, sequenced in a study of T-cell memory formation after mild COVID-19 (dated by TCRdb to the early 2020s). Receptors were amplified or captured by 5' RACE. The run used an Illumina NovaSeq 6000. The public sequencing data were trimmed at Q25 with fastp and processed into clonotypes with MiXCR by TCRdb, which kept only in-frame beta chains. Records with the same CDR3 protein are collapsed into one entry carrying the most frequent genes and DNA. The sample yields 390,000 or so distinct CDR3 sequences; roughly 15% were counted once. Jointly, the top ten make up about 22% of the sample. Sequencing used PBMCs or a T cell subset sorted from them (not recorded which). Receptor source: a man between 18 and 29 years old who had mild COVID-19 (a few samples of this study predate the infection). The sample titles of this study are shuffled in the database, so cell type and time point are left out; the donor was told from shared clones.

The V call is TRBV10-3, the J call TRBJ2-1; 9 nucleotides match TRBD2. V gave up 2 bases and J gave up 6 bases; unmatched junction bases: 11. This CDR3 has 17 residues. Germline assignment: CDR1 ENHRY and CDR2 SYGVKD. The DNA of the CDR3 is TGTGCCATCAGTGAGACCCGGAGGAGCGGGGGGCGCAATGAGCAGTTCTTC. It yields the protein CAISETRRSGGRNEQFF.

As concerns this clonotype: A junction boundary mismatches the germline segment, possibly from a read error. The chain couples TRBV20-1 to TRBJ1-6; D gene unclear. The CDR3 runs 15 residues. Germline-derived CDR1 and CDR2 are DFQATT and SNEGSKA (reference sequence). The CDR3 protein is CSPSGPRYYNSPLHF. The CDR3 bases are TGCAGTCCTAGTGGGCCTAGATATTATAATTCACCCCTCCACTTT.

This clonotype was detected a few times. The rearrangement uses TRBV29-1 and TRBJ2-2; tentative D call: TRBD2 (6 bases). V lost 3 bases and J lost 8, with 7 bases in between. This CDR3 comprises 11 residues. Germline assignment: CDR1 SQVTM and CDR2 ANQGSEA. DNA for the CDR3: TGCAGCGTTGACGGGGGTGGGGAGCTGTTTTTT. Its translation: CSVDGGGELFF.

This clonotype was recorded many times. The chain recombines TRBV6-5 with TRBJ2-5; D gene uncertain. Germline V lookup: CDR1 MNHEY, CDR2 SVGAGI. V was pared by 2 bases and J by 1 base, with 11 bases between. The CDR3 extends over 15 amino acids. The CDR3 here is CASSYEGKSQETQYF. CDR3 nucleotides: TGTGCCAGCAGTTACGAAGGGAAATCCCAAGAGACCCAGTACTTC.

This clonotype was observed many times. The chain uses TRBV5-1 and TRBJ1-2; 7 bases are a match to TRBD1. The germline V gene encodes CDR1 SGHRS and CDR2 YFSETQ. The CDR3 is 13 residues long. Losses at the gene ends were 4 bases for V and 6 bases for J; bases not matched to a gene: 6. Written as DNA, the CDR3 is TGCGCCAGCAGCGCAGACAGGGTTGATGGCTACACCTTC. The encoded protein is CASSADRVDGYTF.

This clonotype appeared a few times. The CDR3 DNA reads TGTGCCAGCAGCCGGGACAGGGGATGGGCAGATACGCAGTATTTT. Translation gives CASSRDRGWADTQYF. The gene calls are TRBV7-2 and TRBJ2-3, with 10 positions matching TRBD1. This CDR3 is 15 amino acids long. Germline lookup yields CDR1 SGHTA and CDR2 FQGNSA. Germline trimming cut 5 bases from V and 4 bases from J; bases unmatched to any gene: 6.

This clonotype was picked up a small number of times. The chain recombines TRBV7-2 with TRBJ1-1; D might be TRBD1 (5 bases). V was cut by 3 bases and J by 6 bases, with 14 bases left in between. This CDR3 is 14 amino acids long. Per the germline V gene, CDR1 is SGHTA and CDR2 is FQGNSA. The CDR3 DNA is TGTGCCAGCAGCTTGTGGGGCAGTAGCGCTGAAGCTTTCTTT. As protein: CASSLWGSSAEAFF.

This sequence joins TRBV4-1 and TRBJ1-6; 7 nucleotides match TRBD1. Germline trimming cut 6 bases from V and 4 bases from J; bases unmatched to any gene: 12. The germline V gene has CDR1 MGHRA and CDR2 YSYEKL. This CDR3 is built from 17 residues. The CDR3 DNA reads TGCGCCAGCAGGACTTTACAGGGGCCACTGTATAATTCACCCCTCCACTTT. Translated: CASRTLQGPLYNSPLHF.

This clonotype came up a few times. The chain links TRBV29-1 to TRBJ2-3; the D gene is possibly TRBD1 (6 bases). There are 14 residues in the CDR3. CDR1 SQVTM and CDR2 ANQGSEA come from the germline V gene. The V end lost 7 bases, the J end lost 2 bases, and 16 bases lay between the germline ends. Written as DNA, the CDR3 is TGCAGCGGCCGGGACACCCACTCCACAGATACGCAGTATTTT. This encodes CSGRDTHSTDTQYF.

V is TRBV12-3 or TRBV12-4 and J is TRBJ2-3; TRBD2 matches 12 bases. V was pared by 6 bases and J by 0 bases, with 7 bases of the junction left unmatched. This CDR3 comprises 17 residues. The CDR3 coding sequence is TGTGCCAGCAGCCACGGACTAGCGGGGATGAGCACAGATACGCAGTATTTT. Translated: CASSHGLAGMSTDTQYF.

This clonotype has just a few counts. The chain is built from TRBV7-9 and TRBJ1-1; D gene uncertain. The CDR3 totals 12 residues. Germline CDR1 and CDR2: SEHNR and FQNEAQ (reference sequence). V lost 4 bases, J lost 7 bases, and 10 bases lay in between. As DNA, the CDR3 is TGTGCCAGCAGCTCTCGCCGGGTTGAAGCTTTCTTT. This gives the protein CASSSRRVEAFF.

As concerns this clonotype: This clone may be a read error of a much larger clone one base away. The chain uses TRBV5-1 and TRBJ2-4, with TRBD1 matching 8 bases. V gave up 2 bases and J gave up 8 bases; unmatched junction bases: 6. The CDR3 contains 14 residues. CDR1 is SGHRS, CDR2 YFSETQ, per germline. CDR3 nucleotides: TGCGCCAGCAGCTTCAGGGGGCGATTGGACATTCAGTACTTC. Protein product: CASSFRGRLDIQYF. Full variable domain (rest looked up from reference TRBV5-1 and TRBJ2-4): KAGVTQTPRYLIKTRGQQVTLSCSPISGHRSVSWYQQTPGQGLQFLFEYFSETQRNKGNFPGRFSGRQFSNSRSEMNVSTLELGDSALYLCASSFRGRLDIQYFGAGTRLSVL.

The J gene is TRBJ2-7, the V gene TRBV11-2, with D perhaps matching TRBD1 (6 bases). Trimming shortened V by 5 bases and J by 0 bases, and 14 bases separated the two germline ends. Germline CDR1 and CDR2: SGHAT and FQNNGV. The CDR3 consists of 15 residues. This CDR3 is CASSPGAGASYEQYF. The DNA of the CDR3 is TGTGCCAGCAGCCCAGGGGCAGGGGCCTCCTACGAGCAGTACTTC. The full variable domain, with the rest looked up from reference TRBV11-2 and TRBJ2-7, is EAGVAQSPRYKIIEKRQSVAFWCNPISGHATLYWYQQILGQGPKLLIQFQNNGVVDDSQLPKDRFSAERLKGVDSTLKIQPAKLEDSAVYLCASSPGAGASYEQYFGPGTRLTVT.

The table lists this clonotype with many counts. The rearrangement uses TRBV5-1 and TRBJ2-7, with D uncertain. This CDR3 contains 14 residues. The germline CDR1 and CDR2 sequences are SGHRS and YFSETQ. Trimming pared 5 bases from V and 3 bases from J, leaving 15 bases between. The CDR3, as DNA: TGCGCCAGCAGTTCCAAGGAGCGAGTCTACGAGCAGTACGTC. Encoded protein: CASSSKERVYEQYV.

This clonotype occurred a few times. The chain joins TRBV4-1 to TRBJ2-1, with D possibly being TRBD1 or TRBD2 (5 bases each). Trimming took off 3 bases at V and 6 bases at J, with 12 bases between the two ends. This CDR3 has 14 amino acids. Germline CDR1 MGHRA, CDR2 YSYEKL. CDR3 residues: CASSQGDLFNEQFF. The CDR3 DNA reads as TGCGCCAGCAGCCAGGGGGACCTTTTCAATGAGCAGTTCTTC.

This clonotype was picked up many times. V usage is TRBV7-2 and J usage is TRBJ1-3, with D possibly matching TRBD1 (5 bases). The CDR3 runs 16 residues. V lost 5 bases and J lost 1, with 15 bases in between. Germline CDR1 SGHTA, CDR2 FQGNSA. Here the CDR3 reads CASSQSTAGSGNTIYF. The CDR3 nucleotides read TGTGCCAGCAGCCAAAGCACCGCAGGGTCTGGAAACACCATATATTTT.

This clonotype came up a few times. The rearrangement links TRBV20-1 to TRBJ2-5, with D tentatively TRBD1 (5 bases). Between the trimmed V and J ends, which lost 3 bases and 3 bases, there was a span of 8 bases. The germline CDR1 and CDR2 sequences are DFQATT and SNEGSKA (reference sequence). This CDR3 is built from 12 residues. CDR3 DNA sequence: TGCAGTGCTAGGCAGGGTAAAGAGACCCAGTACTTC. It codes for CSARQGKETQYF.

The chain links TRBV7-9 to TRBJ2-5, with 7 positions matching TRBD2. The germline gives CDR1 SEHNR, CDR2 FQNEAQ (reference sequence). J gave up 2 bases and V 5 bases, and 14 bases lay outside the gene matches. CDR3 size: 17 residues. Here the CDR3 reads CASSPRGGRGFQETQYF. The DNA for the CDR3 is TGTGCCAGCAGCCCTAGAGGAGGGAGGGGCTTTCAAGAGACCCAGTACTTC.

This clonotype was counted a few times. V gene TRBV6-5 combines with J gene TRBJ1-4, with D possibly matching TRBD1 (5 bases). Trimming cost V 0 bases and J 5 bases, with 13 bases left between them. Germline CDR1 and CDR2: MNHEY and SVGAGI. CDR3 size: 16 residues. The CDR3 bases are TGTGCCAGCAGTTACTCGATGGGGACCCTCAATGAAAAACTGTTTTTT. It codes for CASSYSMGTLNEKLFF.

J is TRBJ2-1 and V is TRBV5-1, with 8 bases that match TRBD2. The J segment lost 8 bases and the V segment lost 7 bases, leaving 11 bases of the junction unmatched. This CDR3 is built from 14 residues. Germline V gene sequence: CDR1 SGHRS, CDR2 YFSETQ. The chain's CDR3 is CASGGRGGRDEQFF. Written as DNA, the CDR3 is TGCGCCAGCGGGGGCCGGGGGGGCCGGGATGAGCAGTTCTTC.

J is TRBJ1-1 and V is TRBV27, with 7 bases identical to TRBD1. CDR1 MNHEY and CDR2 SMNVEV come from the germline V gene (reference sequence). The CDR3 contains 15 residues. The J segment lost 5 bases and the V segment lost 8 bases, leaving 14 bases of the junction unmatched. CDR3 amino acids: CASPTTSTGQTEAFF. CDR3 DNA sequence: TGTGCCAGCCCTACTACCTCGACAGGGCAAACTGAAGCTTTCTTT.

The chain uses TRBV11-2 and TRBJ1-2, with D possibly matching TRBD1 (5 bases). CDR1 is SGHAT and CDR2 is FQNNGV in the germline V gene. The CDR3 is made up of 16 amino acids. Trimming pared 3 bases from V and 0 bases from J, leaving 14 bases between. In nucleotides, the CDR3 is TGTGCCAGCAGCTTGGCCGGGACGGGAGCTAACTATGGCTACACCTTC. This gives the protein CASSLAGTGANYGYTF.

This clonotype was found a few times. The chain combines TRBV20-1 with TRBJ2-1, with TRBD2 matching 13 bases. V trimming: 4 bases; J trimming: 7 bases; junction bases outside the gene matches: 10. There are 16 residues in the CDR3. Looked up from germline, CDR1 is DFQATT and CDR2 is SNEGSKA (reference sequence). CDR3 sequence reads: CSATPTSGGTGNEQFF. DNA for the CDR3: TGCAGTGCTACCCCGACTAGCGGGGGGACCGGGAATGAGCAGTTCTTC.